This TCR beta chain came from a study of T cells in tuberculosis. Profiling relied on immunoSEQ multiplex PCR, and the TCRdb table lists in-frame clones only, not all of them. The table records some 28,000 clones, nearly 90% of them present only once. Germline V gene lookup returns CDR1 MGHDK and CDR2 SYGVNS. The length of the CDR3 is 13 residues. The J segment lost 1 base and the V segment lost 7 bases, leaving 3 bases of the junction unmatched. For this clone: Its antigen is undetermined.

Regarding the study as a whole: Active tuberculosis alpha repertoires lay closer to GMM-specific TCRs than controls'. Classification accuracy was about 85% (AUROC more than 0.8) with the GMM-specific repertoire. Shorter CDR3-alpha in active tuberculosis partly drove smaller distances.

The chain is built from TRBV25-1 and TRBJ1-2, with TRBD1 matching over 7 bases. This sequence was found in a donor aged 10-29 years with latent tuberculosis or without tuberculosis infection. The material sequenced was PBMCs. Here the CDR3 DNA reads TGTGCCAGCATGCCAGGGGGTAACTATGGCTACACCTTC. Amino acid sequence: CASMPGGNYGYTF.